This paragraph covers one T cell receptor beta chain sequence. What it recognizes is unknown. These data belong to a study of a mutant IDH1 vaccine in newly diagnosed glioma. Study summary: Week 35 was safety follow-up visit V12; week 47 was end-of-study visit V13.

Trimming shortened V by 7 bases and J by 1 base, and 14 bases separated the two germline ends. The CDR3 covers 15 residues. In germline, CDR1 is MNHNS, CDR2 SASEGT. Time point given: week 47, end of study. In the vaccine, a single dose held 300 ug of the mutant IDH1 20-mer peptide, along with topical imiquimod. Clones were sequenced by immunoSEQ multiplex PCR, and TCRdb holds only the in-frame ones, with some missing. The sample lists about 34,000 clones, more than 80% occurring once. The gene calls are TRBV6-1 and TRBJ2-4; D may be TRBD2 (6 bases). The sequence was obtained from a woman between 40 and 50 years old with glioma. Sequenced here: PBMCs, sampled from a glioma patient whose treatment included an IDH1 peptide vaccine. CDR3 protein: CASKIGGLAKNIQYF. For the CDR3, the DNA is TGTGCCAGCAAAATCGGGGGTCTCGCCAAAAACATTCAGTACTTC.